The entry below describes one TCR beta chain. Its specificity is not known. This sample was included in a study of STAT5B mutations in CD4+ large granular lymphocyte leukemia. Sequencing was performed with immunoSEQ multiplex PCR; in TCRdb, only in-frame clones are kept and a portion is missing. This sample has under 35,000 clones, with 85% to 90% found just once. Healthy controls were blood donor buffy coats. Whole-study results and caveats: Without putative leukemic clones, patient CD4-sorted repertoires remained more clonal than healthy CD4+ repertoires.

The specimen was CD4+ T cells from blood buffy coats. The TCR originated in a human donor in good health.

The CDR3 nucleotides are TGTGCCAGCAGCTTGTTCCGAGTGGGACTAGCGGGAGGGCGGGGGTACGAGCAGTACTTC. It is translated as CASSLFRVGLAGGRGYEQYF. The chain is built from TRBV5-4 and TRBJ2-7; 16 bases line up with TRBD2. The CDR3 spans 20 residues. V lost 1 base and J lost 4; bases outside the gene matches: 14. CDR1 SGHNT and CDR2 YYREEE come from the germline V gene (reference sequence).